A selection of T cell receptor beta chains follows, all from one sample in a study of OX40 agonist ivuxolimab in advanced cancers. Produced via immunoSEQ multiplex PCR; TCRdb's table is partial and in-frame only. The data contain about 91,000 clones, around 86% of them seen just once; the ten biggest clones take up roughly 2.1%. Here the sequenced sample was CD4+ or CD8+ T cells sorted from blood, taken in a trial of the OX40 agonist ivuxolimab. Receptors originate from an adult with an advanced solid tumor such as melanoma, head and neck, liver or kidney cancer. The CDR3 runs from the conserved cysteine through the conserved F or W. D genes are given only for firm matches. Expanded clones get a size class; other rows say once, few or many, or leave the size out.

d_call clone_size j_call v_call cdr3_length cdr3_aa cdr3_nt
- few TRBJ1-2 TRBV19 14 CASSIDRGNYGYTF TGTGCCAGTAGTATAGATCGCGGAAACTATGGCTACACCTTC
TRBD1 - TRBJ2-7 TRBV6-5 16 CASSSIHGTGTYEQYF TGTGCCAGCAGTTCCATTCACGGGACAGGGACCTACGAGCAGTACTTC
- few TRBJ2-7 TRBV5-1 14 CASSRGDTSYEQYF TGCGCCAGCAGCCGCGGAGACACCTCCTACGAGCAGTACTTC
- - TRBJ2-7 TRBV28 14 CASSLGTVTYEQYF TGTGCCAGCAGTTTGGGCACCGTCACCTACGAGCAGTACTTC
TRBD2 - TRBJ2-3 TRBV28 14 CASRSSGSTDTQYF TGTGCCAGCCGTTCTAGCGGGAGCACAGATACGCAGTATTTT
- - TRBJ1-2 TRBV6-6 12 CASRGPSYGYTF TGTGCCAGCAGGGGACCGAGCTATGGCTACACCTTC
- - TRBJ1-1 TRBV28 13 CASSPTVNTEAFF TGTGCCAGCAGTCCGACAGTGAACACTGAAGCTTTCTTT
- - TRBJ2-5 TRBV5-1 15 CASSLLAQGTGTQYF TGCGCCAGCAGCTTGTTAGCCCAGGGGACGGGGACCCAGTACTTC
TRBD1 - TRBJ2-7 TRBV30 12 CACDRGSNEQYF TGTGCCTGTGACAGGGGTTCGAACGAGCAGTACTTC
- - TRBJ1-5 TRBV28 16 CASRSQAGGGYQPQHF TGTGCCAGCAGATCGCAAGCGGGGGGCGGTTATCAGCCCCAGCATTTT
- - TRBJ2-4 TRBV11-2 15 CASSLLPDAKNIQYF TGTGCCAGCAGCCTACTCCCCGATGCCAAAAACATTCAGTACTTC
- - TRBJ2-3 TRBV10-2 15 CASSPFAAGTDTQYF TGCGCCAGCAGTCCCTTTGCGGCAGGCACAGATACGCAGTATTTT
- few TRBJ2-7 TRBV2 14 CASSERNGPFEQYF TGTGCCAGCAGTGAACGGAACGGACCCTTCGAGCAGTACTTC
TRBD2 - TRBJ2-1 TRBV28 17 CASSPLAGGLSYNEQFF TGTGCCAGCAGTCCACTAGCGGGAGGACTATCCTACAATGAGCAGTTCTTC
TRBD1 once TRBJ2-4 TRBV5-1 14 CASSLSPGQDIQYF TGCGCCAGCAGCTTGAGCCCGGGACAGGACATTCAGTACTTC
TRBD1 - TRBJ2-5 TRBV14 15 CASSSYRGRSETQYF TGTGCCAGCAGCTCATACAGGGGGCGAAGTGAGACCCAGTACTTC
- - TRBJ1-5 TRBV6-1 15 CASSEARAILQPQHF TGTGCCAGCAGTGAAGCCAGGGCCATCCTTCAGCCCCAGCATTTT
- once TRBJ2-1 TRBV18 14 CASSPPSVYNEQFF TGTGCCAGCTCACCGCCTAGCGTATACAATGAGCAGTTCTTC
TRBD2 - TRBJ2-2 TRBV15 19 CATSSTGPGTSGITGELFF TGTGCCACCAGCAGTACGGGACCCGGGACTAGCGGGATCACCGGGGAGCTGTTTTTT
- - TRBJ2-3 TRBV11-2 14 CASSLERDWGAQYF TGTGCCAGCAGCTTAGAAAGGGACTGGGGTGCGCAGTATTTT
- once TRBJ2-1 TRBV6-6 15 CASRPGGGARNEQFF TGTGCCAGCAGGCCTGGGGGGGGCGCGAGAAATGAGCAGTTCTTC
TRBD1 - TRBJ2-7 TRBV6-6 14 CASRRGQGPYEQYF TGTGCCAGCAGGCGGGGACAGGGCCCCTACGAGCAGTACTTC
TRBD1 - TRBJ1-2 TRBV18 15 CASSPQVGDRYGYTF TGTGCCAGCTCACCACAGGTCGGGGACAGATATGGCTACACCTTC
- - TRBJ1-4 TRBV7-8 14 CASSPGVTNEKLFF TGTGCCAGCAGTCCAGGGGTGACTAATGAAAAACTGTTTTTT
TRBD2 - TRBJ2-1 TRBV28 14 CASCLREGHNEQFF TGTGCCAGCTGCCTGAGGGAGGGCCACAATGAGCAGTTCTTC
- - TRBJ1-1 TRBV6-5 15 CASSPTRVLNTEAFF TGTGCCAGCAGCCCCACCAGGGTCTTGAACACTGAAGCTTTCTTT
- - TRBJ1-2 TRBV12-5 14 CASGLGSPIYGYTF TGTGCTAGTGGTCTGGGCAGCCCCATCTATGGCTACACCTTC
- - TRBJ1-4 TRBV28 14 CASNIGTTQEKLFF TGTGCCAGCAATATCGGGACCACCCAAGAAAAACTGTTTTTT
- - TRBJ2-3 TRBV29-1 13 CSVTWTGTDTQYF TGCAGCGTTACCTGGACAGGCACAGATACGCAGTATTTT
- - TRBJ2-6 TRBV19 17 CASSIGDSGSGANVLTF TGTGCCAGTAGTATAGGTGACAGCGGCTCTGGGGCCAACGTCCTGACTTTC
TRBD2 - TRBJ2-1 TRBV2 15 CASRALAGEAGEQFF TGTGCCAGCAGGGCACTAGCGGGAGAGGCTGGTGAGCAGTTCTTC
TRBD1 - TRBJ2-7 TRBV5-1 15 CASSPLPGQGSEQYF TGCGCCAGCAGCCCCCTTCCGGGACAGGGTAGCGAGCAGTACTTC
- - TRBJ2-5 TRBV29-1 14 CSVEPRHLQETQYF TGCAGCGTTGAGCCTCGGCACCTCCAAGAGACCCAGTACTTC
- - TRBJ1-5 TRBV27 19 CASSLVGGAPGKRNQPQHF TGTGCCAGCAGTTTGGTGGGTGGGGCGCCAGGGAAAAGAAATCAGCCCCAGCATTTT
- - TRBJ1-4 TRBV27 14 CASRPLGGNEKLFF TGTGCCAGCAGGCCCCTGGGGGGTAATGAAAAACTGTTTTTT